This T cell receptor beta chain was obtained from a study of cytomegalovirus exposure and HLA in healthy donors. Study conclusions and caveats: It was 150 to 200 TCR beta chains that were listed as cytomegalovirus-associated.

The CDR3 sequence is 16 residues long. Germline loops: CDR1 ENHRY, CDR2 SYGVKD. The ends lost 3 bases at V and 2 bases at J; junction bases unmatched: 3. The study ran its PCR with 60 Vbeta and 13 Jbeta primers. Profiling relied on immunoSEQ multiplex PCR, and the TCRdb table lists in-frame clones only, not all of them. The table shows some 150,000 clones, with around 79% occurring only once. This clone was counted a few times. Antigen specificity is unknown. The sequence was collected from a male donor in good health and CMV-seronegative. The chain carries TRBV10-3 and TRBJ2-3; TRBD1 matches 12 bases. The sequenced sample consisted of PBMCs. CDR3: CAISDGTGGITDTQYF. The CDR3 nucleotides read TGTGCCATCAGTGACGGGACAGGGGGCATCACAGATACGCAGTATTTT.